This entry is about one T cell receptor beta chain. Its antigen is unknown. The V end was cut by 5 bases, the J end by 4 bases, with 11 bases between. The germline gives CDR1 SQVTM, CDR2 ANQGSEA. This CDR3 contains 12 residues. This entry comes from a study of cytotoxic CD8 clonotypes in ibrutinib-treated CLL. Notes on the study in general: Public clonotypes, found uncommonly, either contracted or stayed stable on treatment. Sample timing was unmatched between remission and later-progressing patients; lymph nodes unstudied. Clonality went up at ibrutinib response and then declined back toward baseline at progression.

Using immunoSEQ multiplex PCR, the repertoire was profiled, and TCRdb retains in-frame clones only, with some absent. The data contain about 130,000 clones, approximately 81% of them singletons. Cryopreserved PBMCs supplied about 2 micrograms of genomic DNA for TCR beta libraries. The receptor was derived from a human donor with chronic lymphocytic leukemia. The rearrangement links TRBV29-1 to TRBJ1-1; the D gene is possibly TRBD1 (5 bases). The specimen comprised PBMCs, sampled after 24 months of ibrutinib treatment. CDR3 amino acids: CSVRRGATEAFF. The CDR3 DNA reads TGCAGCGTTCGACGAGGGGCCACTGAAGCTTTCTTT.